The sample holds many counts of the clone carrying this TCR beta chain. The data stem from a study of identical twins. TCRdb used MiXCR to reprocess the 5' RACE reads, holding one entry per CDR3 protein. The table records 600,000 to 800,000 distinct CDR3 sequences, 21% of them present only once. Germline V gene lookup returns CDR1 SGHRS and CDR2 YFSETQ. The ends lost 7 bases at V and 6 bases at J; junction bases unmatched: 15. The CDR3 extends over 15 amino acids. These sequences were also reported in another study, on T cells expressing NK-cell markers. That work adds: Sorted CD3+CD56+NKG2C+, CD3+CD56+NKG2C- and CD3+CD56-NKG2C+ T-cell subsets were beta-chain profiled.

The TCR was taken from a young woman in good health. The sequencing sample was made of PBMCs. The rearrangement uses TRBV5-1 and TRBJ2-7, with 8 nucleotides matching TRBD1. The CDR3 coding sequence is TGCGCCAGCGGGCAGGGGGCTCAAGTTTCAAGCGAGCAGTACTTC. This sequence encodes CASGQGAQVSSEQYF.